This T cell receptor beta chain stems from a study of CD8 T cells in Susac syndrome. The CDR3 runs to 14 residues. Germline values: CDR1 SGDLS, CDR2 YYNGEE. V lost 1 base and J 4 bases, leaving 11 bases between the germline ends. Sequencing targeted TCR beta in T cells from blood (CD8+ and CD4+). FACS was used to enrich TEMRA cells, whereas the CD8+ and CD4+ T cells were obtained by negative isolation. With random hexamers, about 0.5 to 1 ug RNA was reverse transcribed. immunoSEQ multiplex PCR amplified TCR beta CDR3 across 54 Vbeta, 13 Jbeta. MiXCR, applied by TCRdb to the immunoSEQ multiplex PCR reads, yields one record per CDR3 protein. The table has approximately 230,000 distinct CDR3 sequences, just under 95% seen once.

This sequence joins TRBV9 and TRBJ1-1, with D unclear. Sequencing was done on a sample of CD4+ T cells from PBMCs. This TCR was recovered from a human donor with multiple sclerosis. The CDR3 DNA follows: TGTGCCAGCAGCGTAAGGTTTGAGTTCACTGAAGCTTTCTTT. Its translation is CASSVRFEFTEAFF.